The 32 T cell receptor beta chains given below trace back to one sample, sequenced in a study of chemoradiotherapy in HPV16-positive cancers. Method: immunoSEQ multiplex PCR; TCRdb's copy keeps in-frame clones and lacks some. The sample records a few thousand clones, approximately 89% being singletons. The material sequenced was tumor tissue, taken from a patient who underwent chemoradiotherapy. These receptors were collected from a human donor with HPV-associated anogenital cancer.

The chain has TRBV7-9 and TRBJ1-1; D remains unclear. This CDR3 spans 13 amino acids. V lost 6 bases, J lost 4 bases, and 12 bases lay in between. Germline CDR1 SEHNR, CDR2 FQNEAQ (reference sequence). The CDR3 DNA reads TGTGCCAGCAGACTCCTAGGCCTCACTGAAGCTTTCTTT. Protein sequence: CASRLLGLTEAFF.

The chain uses TRBV7-8 and TRBJ1-5, with 8 nucleotides matching TRBD1. Trimming took 2 bases from V and 1 from J; bases not matched to a gene: 4. The CDR3 totals 16 residues. The V gene's germline CDR1 is SGHVS and CDR2 FQNEAQ. CDR3 sequence reads: CASSLHPGGSNQPQHF. The CDR3 DNA is TGTGCCAGCAGCTTACATCCAGGGGGCAGCAATCAGCCCCAGCATTTT.

The J gene is TRBJ1-5, the V gene TRBV28; tentative D call: TRBD1 (5 bases). V lost 6 bases to trimming and J lost 6 bases, with 18 bases between them. There are 15 residues in the CDR3. Per germline, CDR1 MDHEN and CDR2 SYDVKM. The CDR3: CASRTPTSQGQPQHF. CDR3 sequence (DNA): TGTGCCAGCAGAACTCCAACATCGCAGGGTCAGCCCCAGCATTTT.

The chain carries TRBV7-2 and TRBJ2-7; D gene ambiguous. CDR1 is SGHTA, CDR2 FQGNSA, per germline. Trimming took off 3 bases at V and 2 bases at J, with 5 bases between the two ends. This CDR3 comprises 12 residues. CDR3 region: CASSLFPYEQYF. The CDR3 coding sequence is TGTGCCAGCAGCTTGTTCCCCTACGAGCAGTACTTC.

The rearrangement uses TRBV6-5 and TRBJ1-2, with 9 bases fitting TRBD1. The CDR3 loop spans 16 amino acids. Trimming removed 1 base from V and 6 bases from J; junction bases left unmatched: 9. Germline CDR1 and CDR2: MNHEY and SVGAGI. The CDR3 spells CASSYWYRGQRDGYTF. The DNA for the CDR3 is TGTGCCAGCAGTTACTGGTACAGGGGGCAAAGGGATGGCTACACCTTC.

The rearrangement links TRBV6-5 to TRBJ2-2; D gene uncertain. The CDR3 spans 12 residues. Germline V gene sequence: CDR1 MNHEY, CDR2 SVGAGI. Trimming left V 7 bases short and J 6 bases short, with 9 bases between. The CDR3 sequence: CASTSRSGELFF. CDR3 bases: TGTGCCAGCACCTCGAGGTCCGGGGAGCTGTTTTTT.

This clone is a singleton in its sample. The rearrangement joins TRBV2 to TRBJ2-5; D gene unclear. The ends were cut back, 6 bases at V and 6 bases at J, with 8 bases in the middle. Germline CDR1 and CDR2: SNHLY and FYNNEI. This CDR3 comprises 11 residues. The CDR3, as DNA: TGTGCCAGCAGGGGTCCCAAGACCCAGTACTTC. It yields the protein CASRGPKTQYF.

The V gene is TRBV25-1, the J gene TRBJ2-6; D gene uncertain. Germline V gives CDR1 MGHDK, CDR2 SYGVNS. The CDR3 covers 17 residues. The V gene lost 1 base and the J gene lost 0 bases, with 10 bases spanning the gap. The CDR3 nucleotides read TGTGCCAGCAGTGAATGGGGTGGGTTCTCTGGGGCCAACGTCCTGACTTTC. This codes for CASSEWGGFSGANVLTF.

This chain uses TRBV5-8 with TRBJ2-3; D possibly corresponds to TRBD2 (6 bases). CDR1 is SGHTS and CDR2 is YDEGEE in the germline V gene. Trimming cost V 2 bases and J 0 bases, with 13 bases left between them. This CDR3 has 16 amino acids. The CDR3 reads CASSFRGTKSTDTQYF. The CDR3 nucleotides read TGTGCCAGCAGCTTCCGGGGGACGAAGAGCACAGATACGCAGTATTTT.

The chain joins TRBV7-6 to TRBJ2-3; D gene uncertain. The CDR3 is made up of 14 amino acids. Trimming left V 1 base short and J 2 bases short, with 7 bases between. CDR1 and CDR2 (germline): SGHVS, FNYEAQ. For the CDR3, the DNA is TGTGCCAGCAGCTTAGGTGGGAACACAGATACGCAGTATTTT. Residues: CASSLGGNTDTQYF.

The DNA for the CDR3 is TGTGCCAGCAGGTGGGCAGCCTTATATGAGCAGTTCTTC. This encodes CASRWAALYEQFF. This sequence joins TRBV6-4 and TRBJ2-1, with D hard to call. In germline, CDR1 is MRHNA, CDR2 SNTAGT. V lost 6 bases to trimming and J lost 8 bases, with 14 bases between them. The CDR3 extends over 13 amino acids.

J is TRBJ1-5 and V is TRBV11-2; D remains ambiguous. This CDR3 has 15 amino acids. The V and J ends lost 0 bases and 0 bases respectively, with 6 bases between them. CDR1 and CDR2 from the germline V gene are SGHAT and FQNNGV. The CDR3, as DNA: TGTGCCAGCAGCTTAGAAGGCGTTAGCAATCAGCCCCAGCATTTT. Translated: CASSLEGVSNQPQHF. The complete variable domain, with remaining parts taken from reference TRBV11-2 and TRBJ1-5, reads EAGVAQSPRYKIIEKRQSVAFWCNPISGHATLYWYQQILGQGPKLLIQFQNNGVVDDSQLPKDRFSAERLKGVDSTLKIQPAKLEDSAVYLCASSLEGVSNQPQHFGDGTRLSIL.

This sequence joins TRBV7-2 and TRBJ2-7, with 10 positions matching TRBD2. The CDR3 contains 15 residues. J gave up 1 base and V 5 bases, and 5 bases lay outside the gene matches. Germline V gene sequence: CDR1 SGHTA, CDR2 FQGNSA. The CDR3, as DNA: TGTGCCAGCAGCCTCCTAGCGGGGGATTCCTACGAGCAGTACTTC. Residues: CASSLLAGDSYEQYF. The full variable domain, its missing parts supplied by reference TRBV7-2 and TRBJ2-7, is GAGVSQSPSNKVTEKGKDVELRCDPISGHTALYWYRQSLGQGLEFLIYFQGNSAPDKSGLPSDRFSAERTGGSVSTLTIQRTQQEDSAVYLCASSLLAGDSYEQYFGPGTRLTVT.

The chain has TRBV28 and TRBJ2-3; D is ambiguous. Germline loops: CDR1 MDHEN, CDR2 SYDVKM. The V end lost 2 bases, the J end lost 4 bases, and 10 bases lay between the germline ends. CDR3 size: 14 residues. CDR3 sequence (DNA): TGTGCCAGCAGTTTACGCAGGTGGTCAGATACGCAGTATTTT. Protein sequence: CASSLRRWSDTQYF.

V usage is TRBV29-1 and J usage is TRBJ1-1, with D perhaps matching TRBD1 (6 bases). Germline V gene sequence: CDR1 SQVTM, CDR2 ANQGSEA. This CDR3 contains 13 residues. The ends were cut back, 3 bases at V and 0 bases at J, with 8 bases in the middle. The CDR3 DNA is TGCAGCGTTGAGAGGACAGTGAACACTGAAGCTTTCTTT. This translates into CSVERTVNTEAFF.

The chain couples TRBV11-3 to TRBJ2-5, with 11 bases identical to TRBD2. The CDR3 consists of 17 residues. With 1 base clipped from V and 2 bases from J, the junction kept 6 bases outside the gene matches. Germline CDR1 and CDR2: SGHNT and YENEEA. The CDR3 spells CASSLGLAGPQQETQYF. The CDR3 DNA sequence: TGTGCCAGCAGCTTAGGACTAGCGGGGCCCCAACAAGAGACCCAGTACTTC.

The chain combines TRBV5-5 with TRBJ2-2; 11 nucleotides line up with TRBD2. The germline gives CDR1 SGHKS, CDR2 YYEKEE (reference sequence). V gave up 4 bases and J gave up 1 base; unmatched junction bases: 9. CDR3 length equals 18 residues. The CDR3 sequence: CASSRRLTSGVNTGELFF. CDR3 DNA sequence: TGTGCCAGCAGCCGCCGGTTGACTAGCGGGGTGAACACCGGGGAGCTGTTTTTT.

This clone has just one count. This chain joins TRBV7-9 and TRBJ1-1; D perhaps matches TRBD1 (5 bases). Germline V CDR1 and CDR2: SEHNR, FQNEAQ (reference sequence). V was shortened by 5 bases and J by 1 base, with 11 bases between the two germline ends. CDR3 size: 14 residues. CDR3 amino acids: CASSPSGENTEAFF. Written as DNA, the CDR3 is TGTGCCAGCAGCCCATCGGGGGAGAACACTGAAGCTTTCTTT. Based on the CDR3 plus reference TRBV7-9 and TRBJ1-1, the full variable domain is DTGVSQNPRHKITKRGQNVTFRCDPISEHNRLYWYRQTLGQGPEFLTYFQNEAQLEKSRLLSDRFSAERPKGSFSTLEIQRTEQGDSAMYLCASSPSGENTEAFFGQGTRLTVV.

The chain joins TRBV7-3 to TRBJ2-6; D is ambiguous. The CDR3 totals 13 residues. The germline V and J ends were trimmed by 2 bases and 4 bases, with 3 bases remaining between them. The germline V gene encodes CDR1 SGHTA and CDR2 FQGTGA. The CDR3 here is CASSLDGANVLTF. Here the CDR3 DNA reads TGTGCCAGCAGCTTAGACGGGGCCAACGTCCTGACTTTC.

This clone was recorded only once. The genes are TRBV27 and TRBJ2-7, with D perhaps TRBD1 or TRBD2 (6 bases each). CDR3 length equals 12 residues. Germline V gene data show CDR1 as MNHEY and CDR2 as SMNVEV (reference sequence). The ends were cut back, 6 bases at V and 6 bases at J, with 12 bases in the middle. The CDR3 is CASSGGLPEQYF. The CDR3 DNA sequence: TGTGCCAGCAGCGGGGGCCTACCCGAGCAGTACTTC.

V is TRBV27 and J is TRBJ2-2, with TRBD1 matching 9 bases. V lost 5 bases, J lost 4 bases, and 8 bases stayed unmatched. The germline gives CDR1 MNHEY, CDR2 SMNVEV (reference sequence). The CDR3 totals 16 residues. The CDR3 region is CASSGPGQGFTGELFF. As DNA, the CDR3 is TGTGCCAGCAGTGGCCCGGGACAGGGCTTCACCGGGGAGCTGTTTTTT.

J is TRBJ2-1 and V is TRBV29-1; perhaps TRBD2 as D (5 bases). Trimming removed 0 bases from V and 0 bases from J, with 12 bases in between. The V gene's germline CDR1 is SQVTM and CDR2 ANQGSEA. CDR3 length: 16 amino acids. In nucleotides, the CDR3 is TGCAGCGTTGAAGATACACAGCGGCGCTCCTACAATGAGCAGTTCTTC. Protein product: CSVEDTQRRSYNEQFF.

J is TRBJ2-1 and V is TRBV7-3; D ambiguous. From germline, CDR1 is SGHTA and CDR2 FQGTGA. The CDR3 has 13 residues. The germline V and J ends were trimmed by 2 bases and 5 bases, with 7 bases remaining between them. The CDR3 nucleotides are TGTGCCAGCAGCTTATCCCGGGACAATGAGCAGTTCTTC. Translation: CASSLSRDNEQFF.

This clone was detected once. V gene TRBV6-1 combines with J gene TRBJ2-2; either TRBD1 or TRBD2 may supply D (6 bases each). The ends were cut back, 5 bases at V and 7 bases at J, with 11 bases in the middle. The V gene's germline CDR1 is MNHNS and CDR2 SASEGT. The CDR3 is 13 residues long. The CDR3 loop reads CASSPQGGGELFF. The DNA for the CDR3 is TGTGCCAGCAGTCCACAGGGAGGCGGGGAGCTGTTTTTT.

The chain uses TRBV5-6 and TRBJ1-2; D is unclear. Trimming shortened V by 0 bases and J by 8 bases, and 11 bases separated the two germline ends. Germline values: CDR1 SGHDT, CDR2 YYEEEE. This CDR3 spans 13 amino acids. Here the CDR3 reads CASSLVPARGYTF. CDR3 DNA sequence: TGTGCCAGCAGCTTGGTACCCGCTAGAGGCTACACCTTC.

This chain joins TRBV30 and TRBJ1-1; tentative D call: TRBD1 (6 bases). V was pared by 3 bases and J by 9 bases, with 20 bases between. Germline CDR1 is GTSNPN and CDR2 is SVGIG (reference sequence). This CDR3 has 14 amino acids. The CDR3 sequence is CAWRSYRVGHKAFF. CDR3 DNA sequence: TGTGCCTGGAGATCATACCGGGTGGGACACAAAGCTTTCTTT.

This sequence joins TRBV19 and TRBJ1-6; D is unresolved. CDR1 is LNHDA, CDR2 SQIVND, per germline (reference sequence). V lost 1 base, J lost 2 bases, and 6 bases lay in between. CDR3 length: 15 amino acids. CDR3 in DNA: TGTGCCAGTAGTATAGCAGTCACCTATAATTCACCCCTCCACTTT. It codes for CASSIAVTYNSPLHF.

This chain connects TRBV11-2 to TRBJ1-6; D gene uncertain. Germline V gives CDR1 SGHAT, CDR2 FQNNGV. The CDR3 consists of 12 residues. The V gene lost 4 bases and the J gene lost 9 bases, with 7 bases spanning the gap. This chain's CDR3 is CASSSASSPLHF. CDR3 nucleotide sequence: TGTGCCAGCAGCTCGGCGAGTTCACCCCTCCACTTT. Based on the CDR3 plus reference TRBV11-2 and TRBJ1-6, the full variable domain is EAGVAQSPRYKIIEKRQSVAFWCNPISGHATLYWYQQILGQGPKLLIQFQNNGVVDDSQLPKDRFSAERLKGVDSTLKIQPAKLEDSAVYLCASSSASSPLHFGNGTRLTVT.

J is TRBJ2-2 and V is TRBV5-1; D gene ambiguous. The germline V gene encodes CDR1 SGHRS and CDR2 YFSETQ. The V end was cut by 8 bases, the J end by 7 bases, with 9 bases between. The length of the CDR3 is 11 residues. The chain's CDR3 is CASRTGGELFF. CDR3 DNA sequence: TGCGCCAGTCGGACGGGCGGGGAGCTGTTTTTT.

The rearrangement links TRBV10-3 to TRBJ1-5, with no clear D. This CDR3 region has 12 residues. Germline V gives CDR1 ENHRY, CDR2 SYGVKD. V was cut by 5 bases and J by 11 bases, with 13 bases left in between. In nucleotides, the CDR3 is TGTGCCATCAGTACAGTGGATGGGGCCCAGCATTTT. Protein sequence: CAISTVDGAQHF.

The V gene is TRBV5-6, the J gene TRBJ1-3; D not resolved. The germline V and J ends were trimmed by 2 bases and 3 bases, with 15 bases remaining between them. The CDR3 contains 16 residues. Looked up from germline, CDR1 is SGHDT and CDR2 is YYEEEE. The CDR3 sequence: CASSLEGFDLGNTIYF. CDR3 nucleotide sequence: TGTGCCAGCAGCTTAGAGGGCTTTGACCTTGGAAACACCATATATTTT.

The chain employs TRBV11-1 and TRBJ2-7; D possibly corresponds to TRBD2 (5 bases). Germline V gene sequence: CDR1 SGHAT, CDR2 FQDESV (reference sequence). The CDR3 sequence is 13 residues long. The V gene lost 4 bases and the J gene lost 3 bases, with 10 bases spanning the gap. Here the CDR3 DNA reads TGTGCCAGCAGCTCAAAAGGACTCTACGAGCAGTACTTC. It is translated as CASSSKGLYEQYF.